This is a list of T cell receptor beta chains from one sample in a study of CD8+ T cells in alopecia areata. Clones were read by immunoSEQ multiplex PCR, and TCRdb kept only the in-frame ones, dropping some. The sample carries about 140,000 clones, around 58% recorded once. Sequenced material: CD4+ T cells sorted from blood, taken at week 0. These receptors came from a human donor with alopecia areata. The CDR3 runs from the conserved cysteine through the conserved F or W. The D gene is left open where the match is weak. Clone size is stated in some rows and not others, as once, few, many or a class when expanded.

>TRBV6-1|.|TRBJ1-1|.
TGTGCCACCCAACGTGGCGTCCACCCTGAAGCTTTCTTT
CATQRGVHPEAFF
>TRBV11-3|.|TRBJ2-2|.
TGTGCCAGCAGCTTAGGACAGACCGAGGGGACCGGGGAGCTGTTTTTT
CASSLGQTEGTGELFF
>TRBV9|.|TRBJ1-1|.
TGTGCCAGCAGCGTAGACGGAAGAGACACTGAAGCTTTCTTT
CASSVDGRDTEAFF
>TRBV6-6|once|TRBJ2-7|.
TGTGCCAGCAGTTACGGGGTCTACGAGCAGTACTTC
CASSYGVYEQYF
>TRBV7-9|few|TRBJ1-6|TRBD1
TGTGCCAGCAGCCCCCTCGGGACAGATAATTCACCCCTCCACTTT
CASSPLGTDNSPLHF
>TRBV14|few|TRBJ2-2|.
TGTGCCAGCAGCCAAAGAGGACCACGCGATGGCGGGGAGCTGTTTTTT
CASSQRGPRDGGELFF
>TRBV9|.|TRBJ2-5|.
TGTGCCAGCAGCGTAGTTGTTGGAGAGACCCAGTACTTC
CASSVVVGETQYF
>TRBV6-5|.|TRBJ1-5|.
TGTGCCAGCAGTCGGGGGGATAGCAATCAGCCCCAGCATTTT
CASSRGDSNQPQHF
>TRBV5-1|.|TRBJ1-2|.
TGCGCCAGCAGCAACGACAGGCCTTCTCATGGCTACACCTTC
CASSNDRPSHGYTF
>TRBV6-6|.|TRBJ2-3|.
TGTGCCAGCAGTTACGTAGCAGATACGCAGTATTTT
CASSYVADTQYF
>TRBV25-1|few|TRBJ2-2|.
TGTGCCAGCAGGGAGGGGGCTAGGGGGGAGCTGTTTTTT
CASREGARGELFF
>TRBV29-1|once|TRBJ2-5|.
TGCAGCGTTGTAAGGGGACGGAACCAAGAGACCCAGTACTTC
CSVVRGRNQETQYF
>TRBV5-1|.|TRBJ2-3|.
TGCGCCAGCAGCCTGCGGGTTCCCAGCACAGATACGCAGTATTTT
CASSLRVPSTDTQYF
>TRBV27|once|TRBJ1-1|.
TGTGCCAGCAGTTTACGGGGGTCTGATCATGCTTTCTTT
CASSLRGSDHAFF
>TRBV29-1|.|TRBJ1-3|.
TGCAGCGTTGTTTCGGGGGGAGGAAACACCATATATTTT
CSVVSGGGNTIYF
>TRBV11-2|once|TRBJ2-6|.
TGTGCCAGCAGCTTAGGAGGGCCCTGGAACGGGGCCAACGTCCTGACTTTC
CASSLGGPWNGANVLTF
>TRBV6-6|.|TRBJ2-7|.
TGTGCCAGCAGCCAATTTCAGGGGGAGCAGTACTTC
CASSQFQGEQYF
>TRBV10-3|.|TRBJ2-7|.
TGTGCCATCAGTCCTCAGCTCTACGAGCAGTACTTC
CAISPQLYEQYF
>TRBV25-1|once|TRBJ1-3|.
TGTGCCAGCAGCGCCAACCTGGGACGCCCGAGCTCTGGAAACACCATATATTTT
CASSANLGRPSSGNTIYF
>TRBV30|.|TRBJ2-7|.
TGTGCCTGGATGGCCTCACAGGGCCTCTCCTACGAGCAGTACTTC
CAWMASQGLSYEQYF
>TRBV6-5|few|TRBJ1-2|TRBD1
TGTGCCAGCAGGAACACAGGGGGGGGGAGCGGCTACACCTTC
CASRNTGGGSGYTF
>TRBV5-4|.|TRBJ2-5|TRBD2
TGTGCCAGCAGCTCCGGGGCGGGGACTAAAGAGACCCAGTACTTC
CASSSGAGTKETQYF
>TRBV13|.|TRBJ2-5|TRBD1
TGTGCCAGCAGCTCAAACAGGGGAGAGACCCAGTACTTC
CASSSNRGETQYF
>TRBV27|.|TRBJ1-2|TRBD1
TGTGCCAGCAGTCCCACGGGACAGATAATCACTAACTATGGCTACACCTTC
CASSPTGQIITNYGYTF
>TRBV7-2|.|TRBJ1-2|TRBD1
TGTGCCAGCAGCTCCAGACAGGGGGATGTTGGCTACACCTTC
CASSSRQGDVGYTF
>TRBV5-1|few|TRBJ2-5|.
TGCGCCAGCAGCTTTGGTAGGACCAAAGAGACCCAGTACTTC
CASSFGRTKETQYF
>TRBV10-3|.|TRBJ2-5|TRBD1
TGTGCCATCAGCAACCGGGACAGGCAAGAGACCCAGTACTTC
CAISNRDRQETQYF
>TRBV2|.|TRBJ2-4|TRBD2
TGTGCCAGCAGTGATGGACTAGCGGGGAACATTCAGTACTTC
CASSDGLAGNIQYF
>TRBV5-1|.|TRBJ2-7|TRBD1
TGCGCCAGCAGCTATACTGGGACAGGGGGTTACGAGCAGTACTTC
CASSYTGTGGYEQYF
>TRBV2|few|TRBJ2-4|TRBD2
TGTGCCAGCAGTGATTCCCTCCTGCGGGGGGGCAAGTCGGCCAAAAACATTCAGTACTTC
CASSDSLLRGGKSAKNIQYF
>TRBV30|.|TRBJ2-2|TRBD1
TGTGCCTGGCCCGGGACAGCGAACACCGGGGAGCTGTTTTTT
CAWPGTANTGELFF
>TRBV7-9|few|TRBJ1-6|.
TGTGCCAGCAGCTTAGGTGAATCACCCCTCCACTTT
CASSLGESPLHF
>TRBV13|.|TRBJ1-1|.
TGTGCCAGCAGCCCGCAGGGATGGAACACTGAAGCTTTCTTT
CASSPQGWNTEAFF
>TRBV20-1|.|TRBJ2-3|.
TGCAGTGGGCTAGTCCCAGATACGCAGTATTTT
CSGLVPDTQYF
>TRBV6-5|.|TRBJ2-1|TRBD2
TGTGCCAGCAGTTACTCGGGGCTAGCGGGGATAGATGAGCAGTTCTTC
CASSYSGLAGIDEQFF
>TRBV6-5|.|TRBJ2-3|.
TGTGCCAGCAGCAGAGGGACGGGAACAGATACGCAGTATTTT
CASSRGTGTDTQYF
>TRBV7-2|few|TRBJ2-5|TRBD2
TGTGCCAGCAGCGCCCTGAGACTAGCGGGGTCAGAGACCCAGTACTTC
CASSALRLAGSETQYF
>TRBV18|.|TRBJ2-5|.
TGTGCCAGCTCACTGACTTTCGCAGCCCAGGAGACCCAGTACTTC
CASSLTFAAQETQYF
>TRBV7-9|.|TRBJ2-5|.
TGTGCCAGCAGCCGCACCATAGAGACCCAGTACTTC
CASSRTIETQYF
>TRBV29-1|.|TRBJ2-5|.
TGCAGCGCCACCCCTGGGACTGTACAAGAGACCCAGTACTTC
CSATPGTVQETQYF
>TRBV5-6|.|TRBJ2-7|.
TGTGCCAGCAGCTTGTGGCACAGGGATATCGACGAGCAGTACTTC
CASSLWHRDIDEQYF
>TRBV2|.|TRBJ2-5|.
TGTGCCAGCACACGAACGGTGGAGACCCAGTACTTC
CASTRTVETQYF
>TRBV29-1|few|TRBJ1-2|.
TGCAGCGTCAGAGCCGGGACCCTCGAAGGCTACACCTTC
CSVRAGTLEGYTF
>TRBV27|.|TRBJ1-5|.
TGTGCCAGCAGTTTACAAGCCAATCAGCCCCAGCATTTT
CASSLQANQPQHF
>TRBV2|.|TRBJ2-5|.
TGTGCCAGCAGTGTCAGAGTAGAGACCCAGTACTTC
CASSVRVETQYF
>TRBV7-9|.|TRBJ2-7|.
TGTGCCAGCAGCCAGAGGGGCAGCTACGAGCAGTACTTC
CASSQRGSYEQYF
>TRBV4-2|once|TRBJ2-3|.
TGTGCCAGCAGCCAAGAGGGGGGAAGCACAGATACGCAGTATTTT
CASSQEGGSTDTQYF
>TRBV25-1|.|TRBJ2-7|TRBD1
TGTGCCAGCAGTGAGGGACAGGGGGGCTTCTACGAGCAGTACTTC
CASSEGQGGFYEQYF
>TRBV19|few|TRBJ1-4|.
TGTGCCAGTAGTAGGGCCGGCGAAAAACTGTTTTTT
CASSRAGEKLFF
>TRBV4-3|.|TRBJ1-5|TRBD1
TGCGCCAGCAGCCCCAAGACAGGGGGCAACCAGCCCCAGCATTTT
CASSPKTGGNQPQHF
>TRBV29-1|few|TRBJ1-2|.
TGCAGCGTTGAAGATTTTTACGCTAGAAGGGGCTACACCTTC
CSVEDFYARRGYTF
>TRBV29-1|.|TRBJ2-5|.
TGCAGCAGCAGGCCTCGCGGAGGGGCCGGAGAGACCCAGTACTTC
CSSRPRGGAGETQYF
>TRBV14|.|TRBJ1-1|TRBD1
TGTGCCAGCAGTCAGAGGGGGCTTAGGCCTGAAGCTTTCTTT
CASSQRGLRPEAFF
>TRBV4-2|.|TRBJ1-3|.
TGTGCCAGCAGCCAAGATAGAGGGTCTGGAAACACCATATATTTT
CASSQDRGSGNTIYF
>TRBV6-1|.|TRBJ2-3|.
TGTGCCAGCAGTGCAACCAGACAGACAGATACGCAGTATTTT
CASSATRQTDTQYF
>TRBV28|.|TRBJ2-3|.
TGTGCCAGCTCCACGGCAGATACGCAGTATTTT
CASSTADTQYF
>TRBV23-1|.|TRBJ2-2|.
TGCTCTCCGCCGGGTTCCAAGGGGGAGCTGTTTTTT
CSPPGSKGELFF
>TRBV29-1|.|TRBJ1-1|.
TGCAGCGCCCAAAACATGGGCGACACTGAAGCTTTCTTT
CSAQNMGDTEAFF
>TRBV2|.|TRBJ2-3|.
TGTGCCAGCAGTAACAGGAGAGATACGCAGTATTTT
CASSNRRDTQYF
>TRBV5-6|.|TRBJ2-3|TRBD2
TGTGCCAGCAGCCCCATTGTTCGAGCGGGGCCCACAGATACGCAGTATTTT
CASSPIVRAGPTDTQYF